Listed here are 9 T cell receptor beta chains from one sample, sequenced in a study of T-cell memory formation after mild COVID-19. TCRdb re-derived calls from the 5' RACE reads in MiXCR, one entry per CDR3 protein. The sample has some 130,000 distinct CDR3 sequences; about 5.9% are singletons. Sequencing input: PBMCs or a T cell subset sorted from them (not recorded which). All receptors derive from an adult woman who had mild COVID-19 (a few samples of this study predate the infection). Cell type and time point are not known.

CDR3: CASSPGTGVLKQYF. Written as DNA, the CDR3 is TGTGCCAGCAGCCCCGGGACAGGGGTTTTGAAGCAGTACTTC. The rearrangement uses TRBV12-3 or TRBV12-4 and TRBJ2-7; 10 bases are a match to TRBD1. This CDR3 spans 14 amino acids. V gave up 6 bases and J gave up 8 bases; unmatched junction bases: 10.

The sample holds many counts of this clonotype. The chain combines TRBV3-1 with TRBJ2-1; D may be TRBD1 (6 bases). The CDR3 extends over 14 amino acids. CDR1 is LGHDT, CDR2 YNNKEL, per germline (reference sequence). The V end was cut by 4 bases, the J end by 2 bases, with 9 bases between. CDR3 DNA: TGTGCCAGCAGCCCGGGACACGCCTACAATGAGCAGTTCTTC. Its protein product is CASSPGHAYNEQFF.

There are a few counts of this clonotype. The junction does not match germline at one end; this may be a read error. The CDR3 region is CANSESSANTGELFF. Written as DNA, the CDR3 is TGTGCCAACAGTGAGTCCTCTGCGAACACCGGGGAGCTGTTTTTT. The chain links TRBV10-3 to TRBJ2-2; D not certain. The germline V gene has CDR1 ENHRY and CDR2 SYGVKD. The CDR3 sequence is 15 residues long.

J is TRBJ2-2 and V is TRBV11-2, with D maybe TRBD1 (6 bases). This CDR3 has 15 residues. V was shortened by 5 bases and J by 6 bases, with 16 bases between the two germline ends. Germline CDR1 SGHAT, CDR2 FQNNGV. The CDR3 DNA follows: TGTGCCAGCAGCCTAGGACAGACCGAGGCCGGGGAGCTGTTTTTT. Translated: CASSLGQTEAGELFF.

The CDR3 sequence: CASSDELGTRYNEQFF. The CDR3 DNA reads as TGTGCCAGCAGTGACGAGCTGGGGACAAGGTACAATGAGCAGTTCTTC. The V and J genes are TRBV6-4 and TRBJ2-1, with D possibly TRBD1 on 6 matching bases. The V gene's germline CDR1 is MRHNA and CDR2 SNTAGT. Trimming took 2 bases from V and 4 from J, leaving 15 bases between them. This CDR3 is 16 amino acids long.

This clonotype has only a few counts. The V call is TRBV7-3, the J call TRBJ2-1; 10 bases line up with TRBD2. The junction had 8 bases not matched to a gene; V was cut back by 4 bases and J by 5 bases. The germline gives CDR1 SGHTA, CDR2 FQGTGA. This CDR3 is 16 amino acids long. In DNA form, the CDR3 reads TGTGCCAGCAGCTCGTATCCGGGACTAGCGCACAATGAGCAGTTCTTC. As protein: CASSSYPGLAHNEQFF. Full variable domain (missing parts from reference TRBV7-3 and TRBJ2-1): GAGVSQTPSNKVTEKGKYVELRCDPISGHTALYWYRQSLGQGPEFLIYFQGTGAADDSGLPNDRFFAVRPEGSVSTLKIQRTERGDSAVYLCASSSYPGLAHNEQFFGPGTRLTVL.

The V gene is TRBV6-5, the J gene TRBJ2-7; no clear D gene. This CDR3 region has 12 residues. CDR1 MNHEY and CDR2 SVGAGI come from the germline V gene. Trimming took 6 bases from V and 3 from J, leaving 9 bases between them. The CDR3: CASRGSYYEQYF. The DNA for the CDR3 is TGTGCCAGCAGGGGCAGTTACTACGAGCAGTACTTC.

CDR3: CASTKRAGLTGYYGYTF. The DNA of the CDR3 is TGCGCCAGCACCAAAAGAGCTGGGCTGACAGGGTACTATGGCTACACCTTC. This chain uses TRBV4-3 with TRBJ1-2; 7 bases agree with TRBD1. The V and J ends lost 7 bases and 3 bases, in that order; junction bases with no gene match: 17. There are 17 residues in the CDR3. The germline CDR1 and CDR2 sequences are LGHNA and YSLEER.

This clonotype appeared a few times. The chain carries TRBV7-9 and TRBJ2-5; perhaps TRBD2 as D (5 bases). V was trimmed by 5 bases and J by 0 bases, leaving 16 bases between them. Germline CDR1 SEHNR, CDR2 FQNEAQ (reference sequence). The CDR3 sequence is 16 residues long. CDR3 in DNA: TGTGCCAGCAGCCACCGAGGGTCGGGAAACCAAGAGACCCAGTACTTC. Protein product: CASSHRGSGNQETQYF.